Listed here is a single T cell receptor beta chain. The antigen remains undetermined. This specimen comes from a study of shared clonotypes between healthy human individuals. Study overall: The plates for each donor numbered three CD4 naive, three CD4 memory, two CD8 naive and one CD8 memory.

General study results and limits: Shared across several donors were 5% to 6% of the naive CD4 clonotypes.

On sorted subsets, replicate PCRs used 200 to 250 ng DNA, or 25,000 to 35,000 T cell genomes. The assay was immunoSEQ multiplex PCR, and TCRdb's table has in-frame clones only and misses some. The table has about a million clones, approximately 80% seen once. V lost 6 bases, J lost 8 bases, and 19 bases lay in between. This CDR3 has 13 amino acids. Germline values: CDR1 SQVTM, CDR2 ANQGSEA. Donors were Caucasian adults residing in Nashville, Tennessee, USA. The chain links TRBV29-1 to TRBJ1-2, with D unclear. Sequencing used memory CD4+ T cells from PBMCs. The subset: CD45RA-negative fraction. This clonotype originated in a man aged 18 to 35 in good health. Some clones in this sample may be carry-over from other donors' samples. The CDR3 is CSVGGQSPEGYTF. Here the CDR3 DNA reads TGCAGCGTGGGCGGGCAGTCCCCTGAGGGCTACACCTTC.